The 28 T cell receptor gamma chains presented below share a single source sample, sequenced in a study of Vδ1+ human thymocytes (dated by TCRdb to between 2017 and 2018). These receptors are not linked to any known antigen. Paper-wide results and their limitations: Thymic TRG and TRD repertoires appeared highly polyclonal with Gaussian CDR3 length distributions, unlike oligoclonal peripheral blood repertoires.

Reads for this sample came from an Illumina MiSeq. RNA was isolated using the RNeasy mini kit, and reverse transcription was performed with Superscript III. CDR3 amplicons were produced by multiplex PCR using pooled V-gene forward primers and a constant-region reverse primer with Illumina adaptor overhangs. TCRdb processed the public reads again with the CATT caller, after which rows with matching DNA were combined. This sample gives 25,000 to 35,000 gamma-chain clones in total; roughly 20% of them show up just once. The ten largest clones represent under 2% of the sample. The sample was Vdelta1+ gamma-delta thymocytes from the thymus. The cell subset or site tag for this specimen amounts to: FACS-sorted CD3+ TCRalphabeta- TCRVdelta1+ TCRVdelta2- thymocytes. The receptors were gathered from a boy under two years old who had congenital heart surgery.

Of note for this clone: This sample also contains other DNA sequences that code for the same CDR3. The chain joins TRGV4 to TRGJ1 or TRGJ2. CDR3 length: 14 residues. Germline CDR1 EGSTGY, CDR2 YDSYTSSV. Losses at the gene ends were 1 base for V and 3 bases for J; bases not matched to a gene: 6. The CDR3, as DNA: TGTGCCACCTGGGATGGCCACCGTTATTATAAGAAACTCTTT. It specifies CATWDGHRYYKKLF.

This clone was observed a few times. This rearrangement joins TRGV2 to TRGJ1 or TRGJ2. V shed 5 bases, J shed 2 bases, and the junction held 6 bases outside the gene matches. CDR3 length equals 13 residues. Germline CDR1 reads EGSNGY; CDR2 reads YDSYNSKV. The CDR3: CATWAEDYYKKLF. The CDR3 nucleotides are TGTGCCACCTGGGCCGAGGATTATTATAAGAAACTCTTT.

About this clone itself: Other DNA sequences in the same sample also yield this CDR3. This chain joins TRGV9 and TRGJ1 or TRGJ2. Germline assignment: CDR1 GITISATS and CDR2 ISYDGTV (reference sequence). The V segment lost 2 bases and the J segment 0 bases; nucleotides outside the gene matches: 4. The CDR3 is 14 amino acids. The chain's CDR3 is CALWEAMNYYKKLF. The CDR3 DNA reads as TGTGCCTTGTGGGAGGCCATGAATTATTATAAGAAACTCTTT.

This clone was seen a handful of times. The chain couples TRGV8 to TRGJ1 or TRGJ2. Germline V gene sequence: CDR1 VENAVY, CDR2 YDSYNSRV. The CDR3 loop spans 12 amino acids. The junction had 9 bases not matched to a gene; V was cut back by 2 bases and J by 11 bases. The CDR3 bases are TGTGCCACCTGGGATATCGGGAAGGAGAAACTCTTT. Its translation is CATWDIGKEKLF.

This clone was picked up a small number of times. This chain connects TRGV8 to TRGJP2. CDR3 length equals 15 residues. Germline values: CDR1 VENAVY, CDR2 YDSYNSRV. After removal of 3 bases from V and 4 bases from J, the junction contained 8 bases not matched to a gene. CDR3 in amino acids: CATWDGQNSDWIKTF. The CDR3 DNA reads TGTGCCACCTGGGATGGGCAAAATAGTGATTGGATCAAGACGTTT.

The chain carries TRGV5 and TRGJ1 or TRGJ2. The V gene end was trimmed by 0 bases and the J gene end by 8 bases; junction bases not matched to a gene: 4. The CDR3 loop spans 12 amino acids. Germline lookup yields CDR1 VINAFY and CDR2 YDVSNSKD. The CDR3 DNA reads TGTGCCACCTGGGACAGGATACATAAGAAACTCTTT. Protein: CATWDRIHKKLF.

This clone qualifies as medium-sized. The sample contains more than one DNA sequence encoding this CDR3. J is TRGJ1 or TRGJ2 and V is TRGV5. This CDR3 region has 13 residues. The germline V gene has CDR1 VINAFY and CDR2 YDVSNSKD. J lost 5 bases, V lost 0 bases, and 4 bases had no gene match. Written as DNA, the CDR3 is TGTGCCACCTGGGACAGGCATGATTATAAGAAACTCTTT. It specifies CATWDRHDYKKLF.

The chain couples TRGV4 to TRGJ1 or TRGJ2. The ends lost 4 bases at V and 3 bases at J; junction bases unmatched: 6. The CDR3 extends over 13 amino acids. Germline values: CDR1 EGSTGY, CDR2 YDSYTSSV. Written as DNA, the CDR3 is TGTGCCACCTGGGAACAGACTTATTATAAGAAACTCTTT. Translation gives CATWEQTYYKKLF.

The chain joins TRGV9 to TRGJP1. The CDR3 spans 14 residues. The germline gives CDR1 GITISATS, CDR2 ISYDGTV (reference sequence). Trimming cost V 0 bases and J 8 bases; bases outside gene matches: 6. CDR3 in amino acids: CALWEVRIGWFKIF. In DNA form, the CDR3 reads TGTGCCTTGTGGGAGGTGCGAATAGGTTGGTTCAAGATATTT.

This rearrangement joins TRGV4 to TRGJ1 or TRGJ2. This CDR3 contains 13 residues. Per the germline V gene, CDR1 is EGSTGY and CDR2 is YDSYTSSV. J was trimmed by 10 bases and V by 1 base; bases with no gene match: 10. CDR3 bases: TGTGCCACCTGGGATGGTGCCAGGTTGAAGAAACTCTTT. It yields the protein CATWDGARLKKLF.

The rearrangement uses TRGV3 and TRGJ1 or TRGJ2. Germline assignment: CDR1 VTNTFY and CDR2 YDVSTARD (reference sequence). There are 12 residues in the CDR3. Trimming removed 3 bases from V and 6 bases from J; junction bases left unmatched: 5. CDR3 sequence (DNA): TGTGCCACCTGGGACGCCCGTTATAAGAAACTCTTT. Its translation is CATWDARYKKLF.

This clone was detected a few times. The same CDR3 also results from other DNA sequences found in this sample. The genes are TRGV2 and TRGJ1 or TRGJ2. CDR1 and CDR2 from the germline V gene are EGSNGY and YDSYNSKV. This CDR3 is built from 13 residues. Unmatched junction bases numbered 6, after V lost 1 base and J lost 6 bases. CDR3 protein: CATWDGIGYKKLF. CDR3 DNA sequence: TGTGCCACCTGGGACGGAATTGGTTATAAGAAACTCTTT.

Only a few counts were recorded for this clone. The J gene is TRGJ1 or TRGJ2, the V gene TRGV9. The CDR3 totals 11 residues. Germline CDR1 reads GITISATS; CDR2 reads ISYDGTV (reference sequence). The ends lost 4 bases at V and 8 bases at J; junction bases unmatched: 5. The CDR3 region has the DNA TGTGCCTTGTGGGAAGAGAATAAGAAACTCTTT. As protein: CALWEENKKLF.

V usage is TRGV9 and J usage is TRGJP1. V shed 2 bases, J shed 4 bases, and the junction held 10 bases outside the gene matches. The CDR3 sequence is 16 residues long. Germline CDR1 and CDR2: GITISATS and ISYDGTV (reference sequence). The CDR3, as DNA: TGTGCCTTGTGGGAGGGAGGGGGAGGCACTGGTTGGTTCAAGATATTT. It translates to CALWEGGGGTGWFKIF.

Worth noting for this clone: Other DNA variants within this sample encode the same CDR3. The chain carries TRGV2 and TRGJ1 or TRGJ2. CDR1 is EGSNGY and CDR2 is YDSYNSKV in the germline V gene. The length of the CDR3 is 15 residues. The V and J ends lost 0 bases and 2 bases, in that order; junction bases with no gene match: 7. In DNA, the CDR3 is TGTGCCACCTGGGACGGGCCGGGTGATTATTATAAGAAACTCTTT. It yields the protein CATWDGPGDYYKKLF.

This clone was seen a few times. The chain has TRGV2 and TRGJ1 or TRGJ2. Trimming removed 0 bases from V and 7 bases from J; junction bases left unmatched: 9. CDR1 is EGSNGY, CDR2 YDSYNSKV, per germline. The CDR3 consists of 14 residues. The CDR3 region has the DNA TGTGCCACCTGGGACGGGCCAGGTTGGTATAAGAAACTCTTT. Its protein product is CATWDGPGWYKKLF.

This clone was counted a few times. V is TRGV4 and J is TRGJ1 or TRGJ2. The V segment lost 5 bases and the J segment 7 bases; nucleotides outside the gene matches: 17. In germline, CDR1 is EGSTGY, CDR2 YDSYTSSV. CDR3 length: 15 residues. CDR3 in amino acids: CATWGWDGSGYKKLF. The CDR3 bases are TGTGCCACCTGGGGATGGGACGGTTCGGGATATAAGAAACTCTTT.

This clone turned up a few times. V and J are TRGV5 and TRGJ1 or TRGJ2. Trimming at V came to 3 bases and at J to 3 bases, leaving 5 bases not matched to a gene. Per the germline V gene, CDR1 is VINAFY and CDR2 is YDVSNSKD. The CDR3 loop spans 13 amino acids. The CDR3 loop is CATWDHFYYKKLF. CDR3 nucleotide sequence: TGTGCCACCTGGGACCACTTTTATTATAAGAAACTCTTT.

By share, this clone ranks as medium-sized. Other DNA sequences in this sample translate to the same CDR3. The chain uses TRGV5 and TRGJ1 or TRGJ2. The germline CDR1 and CDR2 sequences are VINAFY and YDVSNSKD. V lost 1 base to trimming and J lost 3 bases; unmatched junction nucleotides: 3. This CDR3 comprises 13 residues. The CDR3 nucleotides read TGTGCCACCTGGGACAGAATTTATTATAAGAAACTCTTT. It codes for CATWDRIYYKKLF.

This clone came up a few times. The sample holds other DNA sequences that translate to the same CDR3. The chain joins TRGV4 to TRGJ1 or TRGJ2. CDR1 is EGSTGY and CDR2 is YDSYTSSV in the germline V gene. CDR3 length: 12 residues. With 1 base clipped from V and 7 bases from J, the junction kept 4 bases outside the gene matches. This CDR3 reads CATWDGGYKKLF. CDR3 nucleotide sequence: TGTGCCACCTGGGATGGTGGGTATAAGAAACTCTTT.

The chain combines TRGV3 with TRGJ1 or TRGJ2. The V gene's germline CDR1 is VTNTFY and CDR2 YDVSTARD (reference sequence). The CDR3 loop spans 12 amino acids. Trimming at V came to 0 bases and at J to 12 bases, leaving 8 bases not matched to a gene. The CDR3 region is CATWDRQKGKLF. The CDR3 DNA reads TGTGCCACCTGGGACAGGCAAAAAGGGAAACTCTTT.

In the case of this clone: Other nucleotide sequences from this sample produce the same CDR3. The V call is TRGV9, the J call TRGJ1 or TRGJ2. CDR1 is GITISATS and CDR2 is ISYDGTV in the germline V gene (reference sequence). V gave up 0 bases and J gave up 0 bases; unmatched junction bases: 8. The CDR3 has 16 residues. The chain's CDR3 is CALWEVTSRNYYKKLF. CDR3 sequence (DNA): TGTGCCTTGTGGGAGGTGACCTCCCGGAATTATTATAAGAAACTCTTT.

This chain uses TRGV9 with TRGJ1 or TRGJ2. In germline, CDR1 is GITISATS, CDR2 ISYDGTV (reference sequence). The CDR3 has 16 residues. V shed 5 bases, J shed 0 bases, and the junction held 13 bases outside the gene matches. The CDR3 region has the DNA TGTGCCTTGTGGGCAGGTCTGAATTCGAATTATTATAAGAAACTCTTT. Its protein product is CALWAGLNSNYYKKLF.

This clone turned up a few times. The rearrangement uses TRGV9 and TRGJ1 or TRGJ2. This CDR3 is built from 14 residues. Germline V gene lookup returns CDR1 GITISATS and CDR2 ISYDGTV (reference sequence). After removal of 0 bases from V and 7 bases from J, the junction contained 9 bases not matched to a gene. In DNA form, the CDR3 reads TGTGCCTTGTGGGAGGTGCTTATGCGGTATAAGAAACTCTTT. Translation: CALWEVLMRYKKLF.

This clone has more than one count but fewer than ten. This chain joins TRGV3 and TRGJ1 or TRGJ2. The CDR3 covers 18 residues. CDR1 is VTNTFY, CDR2 YDVSTARD, per germline (reference sequence). V lost 0 bases, J lost 8 bases, and 22 bases stayed unmatched. In DNA form, the CDR3 reads TGTGCCACCTGGGACAGGCCAGCGTCCTTAGGGTCTCTTAATAAGAAACTCTTT. This encodes CATWDRPASLGSLNKKLF.

Worth noting for this clone: This clone may be a read error of a much larger clone one base away. The chain has TRGV2 and TRGJ1 or TRGJ2. Per germline, CDR1 EGSNGY and CDR2 YDSYNSKV. Trimming took 0 bases from V and 0 from J; bases not matched to a gene: 2. The CDR3 runs to 14 residues. The CDR3 loop is CATWDGWNYYKKLF. As DNA, the CDR3 is TGTGCCACCTGGGACGGGTGGAATTATTATAAGAAACTCTTT.

The table lists this clone with a few counts. The chain carries TRGV5 and TRGJ1 or TRGJ2. V trimming: 0 bases; J trimming: 6 bases; junction bases outside the gene matches: 5. From germline, CDR1 is VINAFY and CDR2 YDVSNSKD. The CDR3 has 13 residues. The CDR3 bases are TGTGCCACCTGGGACAGGCGCACTTATAAGAAACTCTTT. Encoded protein: CATWDRRTYKKLF.

The V gene is TRGV8, the J gene TRGJP2. Losses at the gene ends were 3 bases for V and 7 bases for J; bases not matched to a gene: 5. This CDR3 has 13 residues. Germline V lookup: CDR1 VENAVY, CDR2 YDSYNSRV. CDR3 DNA sequence: TGTGCCACCTGGGATGGTGATGATTGGATCAAGACGTTT. This translates into CATWDGDDWIKTF.